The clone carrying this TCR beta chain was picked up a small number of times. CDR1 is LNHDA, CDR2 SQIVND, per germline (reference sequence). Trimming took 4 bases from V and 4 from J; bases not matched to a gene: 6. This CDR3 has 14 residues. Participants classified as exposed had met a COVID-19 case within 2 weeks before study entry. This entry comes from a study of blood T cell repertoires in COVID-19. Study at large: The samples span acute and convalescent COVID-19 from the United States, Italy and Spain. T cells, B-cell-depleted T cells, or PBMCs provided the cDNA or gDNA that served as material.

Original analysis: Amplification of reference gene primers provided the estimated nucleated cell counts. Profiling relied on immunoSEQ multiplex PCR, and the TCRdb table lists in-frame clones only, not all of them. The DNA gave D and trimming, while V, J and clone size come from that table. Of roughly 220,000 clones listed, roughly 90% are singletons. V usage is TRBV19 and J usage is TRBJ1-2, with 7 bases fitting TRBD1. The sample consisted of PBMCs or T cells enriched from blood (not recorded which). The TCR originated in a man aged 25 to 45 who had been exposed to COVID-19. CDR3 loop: CASSTSTGTYGYTF. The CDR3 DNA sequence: TGTGCCAGTAGTACCTCGACAGGGACCTATGGCTACACCTTC.